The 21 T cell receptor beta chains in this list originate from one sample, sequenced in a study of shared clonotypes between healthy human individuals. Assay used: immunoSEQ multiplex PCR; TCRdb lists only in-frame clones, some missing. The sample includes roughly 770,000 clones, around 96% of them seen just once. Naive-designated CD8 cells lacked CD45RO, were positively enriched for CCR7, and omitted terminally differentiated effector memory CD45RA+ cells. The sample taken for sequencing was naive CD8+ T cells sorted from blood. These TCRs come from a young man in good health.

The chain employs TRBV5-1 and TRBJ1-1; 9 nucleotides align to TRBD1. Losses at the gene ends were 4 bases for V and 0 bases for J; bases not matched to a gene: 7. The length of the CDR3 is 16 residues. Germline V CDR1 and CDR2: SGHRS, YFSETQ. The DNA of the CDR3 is TGCGCCAGCAGCCCACCAGGGACAGGGATGAACACTGAAGCTTTCTTT. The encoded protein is CASSPPGTGMNTEAFF.

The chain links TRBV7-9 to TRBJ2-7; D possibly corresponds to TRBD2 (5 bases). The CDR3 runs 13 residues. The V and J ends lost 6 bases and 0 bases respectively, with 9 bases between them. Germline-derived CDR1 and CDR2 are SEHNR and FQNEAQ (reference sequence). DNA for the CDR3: TGTGCCAGCAGGGCAGACTACTCCTACGAGCAGTACTTC. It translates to CASRADYSYEQYF.

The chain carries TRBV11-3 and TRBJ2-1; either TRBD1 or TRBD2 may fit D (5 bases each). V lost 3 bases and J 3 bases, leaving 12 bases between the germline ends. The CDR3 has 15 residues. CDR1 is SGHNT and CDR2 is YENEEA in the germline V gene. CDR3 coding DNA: TGTGCCAGCAGCTTTGGCAGGGACGGCTACAATGAGCAGTTCTTC. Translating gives CASSFGRDGYNEQFF.

This CDR3 is CASRDRGETEAFF. DNA for the CDR3: TGTGCCAGCAGGGACAGGGGGGAGACTGAAGCTTTCTTT. The chain combines TRBV6-1 with TRBJ1-1; the match to TRBD1 covers 10 bases. CDR1 is MNHNS and CDR2 is SASEGT in the germline V gene. The CDR3 is 13 amino acids. Losses at the gene ends were 6 bases for V and 5 bases for J; bases not matched to a gene: 3.

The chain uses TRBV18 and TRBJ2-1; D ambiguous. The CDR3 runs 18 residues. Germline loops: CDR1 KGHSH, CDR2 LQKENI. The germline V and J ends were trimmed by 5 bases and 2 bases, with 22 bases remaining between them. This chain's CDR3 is CASSTVSSIKRPYNEQFF. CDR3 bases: TGTGCCAGCTCAACAGTGTCGAGTATCAAGCGTCCCTACAATGAGCAGTTCTTC.

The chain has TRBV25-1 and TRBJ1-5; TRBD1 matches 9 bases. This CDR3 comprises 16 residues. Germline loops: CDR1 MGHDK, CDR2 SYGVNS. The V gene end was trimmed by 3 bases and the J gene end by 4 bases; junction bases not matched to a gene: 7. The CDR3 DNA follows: TGTGCCAGCAGTGAGGCCGGGACAGGGTGGAATCAGCCCCAGCATTTT. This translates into CASSEAGTGWNQPQHF.

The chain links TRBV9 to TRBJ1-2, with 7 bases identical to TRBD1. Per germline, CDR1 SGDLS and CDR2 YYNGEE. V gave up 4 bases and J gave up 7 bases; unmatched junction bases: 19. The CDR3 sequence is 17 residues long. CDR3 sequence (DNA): TGTGCCAGCAGCTCAAATGAAAACAGGGGCTCCGTCTTTGGCTACACCTTC. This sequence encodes CASSSNENRGSVFGYTF.

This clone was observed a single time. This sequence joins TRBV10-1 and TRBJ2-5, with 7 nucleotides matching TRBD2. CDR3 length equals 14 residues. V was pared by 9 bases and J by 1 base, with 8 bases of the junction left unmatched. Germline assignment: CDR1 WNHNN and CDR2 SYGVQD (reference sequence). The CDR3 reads CARPPTSVQETQYF. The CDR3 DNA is TGCGCCAGACCACCTACTAGCGTCCAAGAGACCCAGTACTTC.

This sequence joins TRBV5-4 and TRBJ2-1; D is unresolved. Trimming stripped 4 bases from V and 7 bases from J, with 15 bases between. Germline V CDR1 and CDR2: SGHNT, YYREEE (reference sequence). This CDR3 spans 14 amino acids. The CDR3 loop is CASSPSDRRNEQFF. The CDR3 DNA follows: TGTGCCAGCAGCCCCTCAGATAGGCGGAATGAGCAGTTCTTC.

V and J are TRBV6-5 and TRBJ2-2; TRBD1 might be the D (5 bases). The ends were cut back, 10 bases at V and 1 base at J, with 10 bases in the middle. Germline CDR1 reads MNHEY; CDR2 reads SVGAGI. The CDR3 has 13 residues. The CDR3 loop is CATSTGNTGELFF. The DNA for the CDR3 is TGTGCCACCTCTACAGGGAACACCGGGGAGCTGTTTTTT.

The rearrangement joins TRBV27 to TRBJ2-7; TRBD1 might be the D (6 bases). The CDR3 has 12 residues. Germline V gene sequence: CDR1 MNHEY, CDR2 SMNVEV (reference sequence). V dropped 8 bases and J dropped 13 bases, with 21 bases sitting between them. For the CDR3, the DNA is TGTGCCAGCTCGAATTACAGGGAACGACTATACTTC. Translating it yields CASSNYRERLYF.

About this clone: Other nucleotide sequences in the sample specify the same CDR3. In DNA, the CDR3 is TGTGCCAGCAGCGTAGGCGGGTCCACTGAAGCTTTCTTT. Its translation: CASSVGGSTEAFF. The chain links TRBV9 to TRBJ1-1; D unclear. From germline, CDR1 is SGDLS and CDR2 YYNGEE. V lost 0 bases and J lost 4, with 7 bases in between. The CDR3 runs to 13 residues.

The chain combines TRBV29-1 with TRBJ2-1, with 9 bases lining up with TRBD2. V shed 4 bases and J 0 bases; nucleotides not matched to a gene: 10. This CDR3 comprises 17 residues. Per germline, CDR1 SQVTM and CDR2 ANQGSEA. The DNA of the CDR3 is TGCAGCGTTGTGGGACAGATTAGCGGGAGCTCCTACAATGAGCAGTTCTTC. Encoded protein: CSVVGQISGSSYNEQFF.

In nucleotides, the CDR3 is TGCGCCAGCAGCTTGGTAGCGGGGCCGGCCTACGAGCAGTACTTC. Encoded protein: CASSLVAGPAYEQYF. This chain links TRBV5-1 with TRBJ2-7; TRBD2 matches at 8 bases. Trimming took 0 bases from V and 2 from J; bases not matched to a gene: 4. The V gene's germline CDR1 is SGHRS and CDR2 YFSETQ. The CDR3 is 15 residues long.

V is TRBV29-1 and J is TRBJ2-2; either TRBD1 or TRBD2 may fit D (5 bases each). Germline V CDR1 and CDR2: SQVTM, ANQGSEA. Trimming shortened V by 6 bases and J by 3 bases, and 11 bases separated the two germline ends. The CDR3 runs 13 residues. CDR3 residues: CSVRGGYTGELFF. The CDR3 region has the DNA TGCAGCGTGCGTGGGGGATACACCGGGGAGCTGTTTTTT.

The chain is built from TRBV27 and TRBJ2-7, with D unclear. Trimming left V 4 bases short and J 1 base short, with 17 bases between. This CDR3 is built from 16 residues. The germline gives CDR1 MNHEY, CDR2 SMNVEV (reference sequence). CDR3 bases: TGTGCCAGCAGTTCCATAGGTAACGGGCCTTCCTACGAGCAGTACTTC. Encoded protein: CASSSIGNGPSYEQYF.

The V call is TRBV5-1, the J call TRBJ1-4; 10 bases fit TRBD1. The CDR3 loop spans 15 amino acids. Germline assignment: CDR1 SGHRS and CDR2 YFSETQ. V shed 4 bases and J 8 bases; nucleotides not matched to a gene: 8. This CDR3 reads CASSPETGGGEKLFF. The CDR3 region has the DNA TGCGCCAGCAGCCCTGAGACAGGGGGCGGCGAAAAACTGTTTTTT.

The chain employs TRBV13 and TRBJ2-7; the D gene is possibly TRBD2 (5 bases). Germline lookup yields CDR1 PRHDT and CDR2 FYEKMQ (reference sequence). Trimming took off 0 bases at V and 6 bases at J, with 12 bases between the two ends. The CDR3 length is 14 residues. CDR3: CASSLGSSNLEQYF. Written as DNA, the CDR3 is TGTGCCAGCAGCTTAGGGTCTAGCAATCTCGAGCAGTACTTC.

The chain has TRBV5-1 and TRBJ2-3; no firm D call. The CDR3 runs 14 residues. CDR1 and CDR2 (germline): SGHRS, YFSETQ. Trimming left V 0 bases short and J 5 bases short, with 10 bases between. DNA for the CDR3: TGCGCCAGCAGCTTGGAACTGGCGAGAGATACGCAGTATTTT. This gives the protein CASSLELARDTQYF.

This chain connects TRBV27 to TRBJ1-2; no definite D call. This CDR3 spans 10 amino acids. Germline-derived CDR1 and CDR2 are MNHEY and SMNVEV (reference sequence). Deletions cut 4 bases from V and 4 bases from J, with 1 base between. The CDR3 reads CASSSYGYTF. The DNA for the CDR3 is TGTGCCAGCAGTTCCTATGGCTACACCTTC.

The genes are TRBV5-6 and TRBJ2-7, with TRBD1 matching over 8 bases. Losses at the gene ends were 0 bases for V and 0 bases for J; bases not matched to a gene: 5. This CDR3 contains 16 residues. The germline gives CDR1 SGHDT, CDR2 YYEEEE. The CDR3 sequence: CASSLAIGTGSYEQYF. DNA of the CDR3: TGTGCCAGCAGCTTGGCCATAGGGACAGGCTCCTACGAGCAGTACTTC.